This T cell receptor (beta chain) was obtained from a study of blood T cell repertoires in COVID-19. The method was immunoSEQ multiplex PCR; TCRdb's version includes in-frame clones alone and lacks a portion of them. The sample lists about 320,000 clones; approximately 85% were seen once. The CDR3 length is 12 residues. CDR1 and CDR2 (germline): SGHTS, YDEGEE. V dropped 3 bases and J dropped 8 bases, with 12 bases sitting between them. The source is a human donor in a cohort sampled during active COVID-19. The chain is built from TRBV5-8 and TRBJ2-7, with D possibly TRBD2 on 6 matching bases. The sample was peripheral blood. Here the CDR3 reads CASSSTGSKQYF. CDR3 DNA: TGTGCCAGCAGCTCGACCGGGAGTAAGCAGTACTTC. Full variable domain (rest looked up from reference TRBV5-8 and TRBJ2-7): EAGVTQSPTHLIKTRGQQATLRCSPISGHTSVYWYQQALGLGLQFLLWYDEGEERNRGNFPPRFSGRQFPNYSSELNVNALELEDSALYLCASSSTGSKQYFGPGTRLTVT.